A selection of T cell receptor beta chains follows, all from one sample in a study of blood T cell repertoires in COVID-19. Measured with immunoSEQ multiplex PCR; TCRdb has only the in-frame clones, and not every one. The repertoire includes about 130,000 clones, approximately 86% of them detected once, and 15% to 20% sits in the top ten. Specimen: peripheral blood. These receptors came from a woman between 50 and 59 years old who had recovered from COVID-19. The CDR3 runs from the conserved cysteine through the conserved F or W. A D gene is named only where the DNA matches it firmly. Size is stated for part of the rows, as once, few or many counts, or as a class when the clone is expanded.

J gene: TRBJ1-4; clone size: NA; D gene: NA; V gene: TRBV7-3; CDR3 protein: CASSLQAGEKLFF; CDR3 DNA: TGTGCCAGCAGTCTCCAAGCGGGTGAAAAACTGTTTTTT
J gene: TRBJ1-4; clone size: NA; D gene: NA; V gene: TRBV4-1; CDR3 protein: CASSHPGGDRRFF; CDR3 DNA: TGCGCCAGCAGCCATCCTGGCGGGGACCGGAGGTTTTTT
J gene: TRBJ2-2; clone size: NA; D gene: NA; V gene: TRBV19; CDR3 protein: CASSLHHRATGELFF; CDR3 DNA: TGTGCCAGTAGTCTCCACCACAGAGCCACCGGGGAGCTGTTTTTT
J gene: TRBJ2-1; clone size: NA; D gene: TRBD1; V gene: TRBV9; CDR3 protein: CASSNRQGWSYNEQFF; CDR3 DNA: TGTGCCAGCAGCAACCGACAGGGTTGGTCCTACAATGAGCAGTTCTTC
J gene: TRBJ1-1; clone size: NA; D gene: TRBD1; V gene: TRBV5-6; CDR3 protein: CASSLYDRGTEAFF; CDR3 DNA: TGTGCCAGCAGCTTGTACGACAGGGGCACTGAAGCTTTCTTT
J gene: TRBJ2-7; clone size: NA; D gene: NA; V gene: TRBV28; CDR3 protein: CASGKGQGTYEQYF; CDR3 DNA: TGTGCCAGCGGCAAGGGGCAGGGGACCTACGAGCAGTACTTC
J gene: TRBJ2-7; clone size: NA; D gene: NA; V gene: TRBV11-3; CDR3 protein: CASSRDNSYEQYF; CDR3 DNA: TGTGCCAGCAGCAGAGACAATTCCTACGAGCAGTACTTC
J gene: TRBJ2-1; clone size: NA; D gene: TRBD2; V gene: TRBV6-5; CDR3 protein: CASSNWDGGKNEQFF; CDR3 DNA: TGTGCCAGCAGTAACTGGGACGGGGGGAAGAATGAGCAGTTCTTC
J gene: TRBJ1-1; clone size: once; D gene: NA; V gene: TRBV29-1; CDR3 protein: CSVATVGGTEAFF; CDR3 DNA: TGCAGCGTTGCTACCGTTGGAGGTACTGAAGCTTTCTTT
J gene: TRBJ2-3; clone size: NA; D gene: NA; V gene: TRBV5-1; CDR3 protein: CASRLGGSTDTQYF; CDR3 DNA: TGCGCCAGCCGGCTAGGGGGAAGCACAGATACGCAGTATTTT
J gene: TRBJ1-2; clone size: NA; D gene: NA; V gene: TRBV15; CDR3 protein: CATSSRGSDGYTF; CDR3 DNA: TGTGCCACCAGCAGCAGGGGAAGCGATGGCTACACCTTC
J gene: TRBJ2-7; clone size: NA; D gene: TRBD1; V gene: TRBV19; CDR3 protein: CASTRDRWSYEQYF; CDR3 DNA: TGTGCCAGTACACGGGACAGGTGGTCCTACGAGCAGTACTTC
J gene: TRBJ2-7; clone size: NA; D gene: TRBD1; V gene: TRBV5-8; CDR3 protein: CASSLVGTGLREQYF; CDR3 DNA: TGTGCCAGCAGCTTGGTGGGGACAGGGCTTCGCGAGCAGTACTTC
J gene: TRBJ2-1; clone size: NA; D gene: NA; V gene: TRBV9; CDR3 protein: CASSETASNNEQFF; CDR3 DNA: TGTGCCAGCAGCGAAACAGCTTCGAACAATGAGCAGTTCTTC
J gene: TRBJ1-1; clone size: NA; D gene: NA; V gene: TRBV20-1; CDR3 protein: CSASLERTEAFF; CDR3 DNA: TGCAGTGCTAGTCTGGAGCGGACTGAAGCTTTCTTT
J gene: TRBJ2-7; clone size: once; D gene: NA; V gene: TRBV6-5; CDR3 protein: CASGYQGNYEQYF; CDR3 DNA: TGTGCCAGCGGTTACCAGGGTAACTACGAGCAGTACTTC
J gene: TRBJ2-3; clone size: NA; D gene: TRBD2; V gene: TRBV12-5; CDR3 protein: CASGSGTSGRTDTQYF; CDR3 DNA: TGTGCTAGTGGTTCGGGGACTAGCGGGAGAACAGATACGCAGTATTTT
J gene: TRBJ2-2; clone size: NA; D gene: NA; V gene: TRBV21-1; CDR3 protein: CASSKWDNPDTGELFF; CDR3 DNA: TGTGCCAGCAGCAAGTGGGACAACCCAGACACCGGGGAGCTGTTTTTT
J gene: TRBJ2-7; clone size: NA; D gene: NA; V gene: TRBV6-6; CDR3 protein: CASGAGNYEQYF; CDR3 DNA: TGTGCCAGCGGGGCAGGGAACTACGAGCAGTACTTC
J gene: TRBJ2-7; clone size: few; D gene: NA; V gene: TRBV12-5; CDR3 protein: CASGLVTQGLREQYF; CDR3 DNA: TGTGCTAGTGGTTTGGTTACGCAGGGGCTGAGAGAGCAGTACTTC
J gene: TRBJ1-2; clone size: few; D gene: TRBD1; V gene: TRBV7-6; CDR3 protein: CASSPYLEFSGTGDYGYTF; CDR3 DNA: TGTGCCAGCAGCCCCTACCTAGAGTTCTCCGGGACAGGAGATTATGGCTACACCTTC
J gene: TRBJ2-7; clone size: once; D gene: TRBD1; V gene: TRBV30; CDR3 protein: CAWNRRDSYRVGSSYEQYF; CDR3 DNA: TGTGCCTGGAATCGCCGGGACAGCTACAGGGTTGGTAGCTCCTACGAGCAGTACTTC
J gene: TRBJ2-2; clone size: NA; D gene: NA; V gene: TRBV2; CDR3 protein: CASSEMTGVTGELFF; CDR3 DNA: TGTGCCAGCAGTGAAATGACAGGCGTCACCGGGGAGCTGTTTTTT
J gene: TRBJ2-7; clone size: once; D gene: TRBD2; V gene: TRBV27; CDR3 protein: CASSLGGLYEQYF; CDR3 DNA: TGTGCCAGCAGCTTGGGGGGGTTGTACGAGCAGTACTTC
J gene: TRBJ1-2; clone size: NA; D gene: NA; V gene: TRBV6-6; CDR3 protein: CASSNRQAMGYTF; CDR3 DNA: TGTGCCAGCAGTAATCGACAGGCCATGGGCTACACCTTC
J gene: TRBJ2-5; clone size: NA; D gene: TRBD2; V gene: TRBV15; CDR3 protein: CATSRRAGGQETQYF; CDR3 DNA: TGTGCCACCAGCAGAAGGGCGGGAGGGCAAGAGACCCAGTACTTC
J gene: TRBJ2-2; clone size: NA; D gene: TRBD2; V gene: TRBV11-3; CDR3 protein: CASRPWLAGGNRELFF; CDR3 DNA: TGTGCCAGCAGGCCCTGGCTAGCGGGAGGAAATAGGGAGCTGTTTTTT
J gene: TRBJ1-3; clone size: NA; D gene: TRBD1; V gene: TRBV30; CDR3 protein: CAWRRGHGNTIYF; CDR3 DNA: TGTGCCTGGAGGAGGGGGCATGGAAACACCATATATTTT
J gene: TRBJ1-2; clone size: NA; D gene: NA; V gene: TRBV6-2/TRBV6-3; CDR3 protein: CASSQQDHYGYTF; CDR3 DNA: TGTGCCAGCAGTCAACAGGACCACTATGGCTACACCTTC
J gene: TRBJ1-6; clone size: NA; D gene: NA; V gene: TRBV18; CDR3 protein: CASSPAAVDSPLHF; CDR3 DNA: TGTGCCAGCTCACCGGCGGCGGTCGATTCACCCCTCCACTTT
J gene: TRBJ1-1; clone size: NA; D gene: TRBD1; V gene: TRBV30; CDR3 protein: CAWGQGGSSEAFF; CDR3 DNA: TGTGCCTGGGGACAGGGCGGATCATCTGAAGCTTTCTTT
J gene: TRBJ2-1; clone size: NA; D gene: NA; V gene: TRBV10-3; CDR3 protein: CAISEAGLVRNEQFF; CDR3 DNA: TGTGCCATCAGTGAGGCGGGACTCGTTAGGAATGAGCAGTTCTTC
J gene: TRBJ2-5; clone size: NA; D gene: NA; V gene: TRBV18; CDR3 protein: CASSPGRRQETQYF; CDR3 DNA: TGTGCCAGCTCCCCGGGAAGGAGGCAAGAGACCCAGTACTTC
J gene: TRBJ1-6; clone size: once; D gene: TRBD1; V gene: TRBV5-1; CDR3 protein: CASSFRQGRGDSPLHF; CDR3 DNA: TGCGCCAGCAGCTTTCGACAGGGGAGAGGAGATTCACCCCTCCACTTT
J gene: TRBJ1-4; clone size: NA; D gene: TRBD1; V gene: TRBV6-5; CDR3 protein: CASSFIPGQTNEKLFF; CDR3 DNA: TGTGCCAGCAGTTTTATTCCGGGACAGACTAATGAAAAACTGTTTTTT
J gene: TRBJ1-1; clone size: NA; D gene: TRBD1; V gene: TRBV5-1; CDR3 protein: CASSQRTGENTEAFF; CDR3 DNA: TGCGCCAGCAGCCAGAGGACAGGGGAGAACACTGAAGCTTTCTTT
J gene: TRBJ1-4; clone size: NA; D gene: TRBD1; V gene: TRBV4-2; CDR3 protein: CASSPIYRGNEKLFF; CDR3 DNA: TGTGCCAGCAGCCCCATCTACAGGGGCAATGAAAAACTGTTTTTT
J gene: TRBJ2-2; clone size: NA; D gene: NA; V gene: TRBV2; CDR3 protein: CASNRDTGELFF; CDR3 DNA: TGTGCCAGCAATCGGGACACCGGGGAGCTGTTTTTT
J gene: TRBJ1-1; clone size: once; D gene: NA; V gene: TRBV6-6; CDR3 protein: CASSYAANTEAFF; CDR3 DNA: TGTGCCAGCAGTTACGCGGCAAACACTGAAGCTTTCTTT
J gene: TRBJ1-2; clone size: NA; D gene: TRBD1; V gene: TRBV15; CDR3 protein: CATSITQGILRDYGYTF; CDR3 DNA: TGTGCCACCAGCATTACACAGGGGATCTTAAGAGACTATGGCTACACCTTC
J gene: TRBJ2-2; clone size: NA; D gene: TRBD1; V gene: TRBV6-5; CDR3 protein: CASSSDRANTGELFF; CDR3 DNA: TGTGCCAGCAGTTCCGACAGGGCGAACACCGGGGAGCTGTTTTTT
J gene: TRBJ2-3; clone size: NA; D gene: NA; V gene: TRBV28; CDR3 protein: CASSFIPVQGDTQYF; CDR3 DNA: TGTGCCAGCAGTTTTATCCCTGTGCAGGGGGATACGCAGTATTTT
J gene: TRBJ2-7; clone size: NA; D gene: TRBD2; V gene: TRBV3-1/TRBV3-2; CDR3 protein: CASSPDLGGGAYEQYF; CDR3 DNA: TGTGCCAGCAGCCCGGACCTCGGCGGGGGGGCCTACGAGCAGTACTTC
J gene: TRBJ1-2; clone size: NA; D gene: NA; V gene: TRBV7-2; CDR3 protein: CASSYLPTVPYGYTF; CDR3 DNA: TGTGCCAGCAGCTATCTCCCGACAGTGCCCTATGGCTACACCTTC
J gene: TRBJ2-1; clone size: NA; D gene: TRBD2; V gene: TRBV4-2; CDR3 protein: CASSPVFVRGGREQFF; CDR3 DNA: TGTGCCAGCAGCCCAGTGTTCGTGCGGGGGGGGCGTGAGCAGTTCTTC
J gene: TRBJ1-5; clone size: NA; D gene: NA; V gene: TRBV12-3/TRBV12-4; CDR3 protein: CASRPTGNQPQHF; CDR3 DNA: TGTGCCAGCCGACCCACAGGCAATCAGCCCCAGCATTTT
J gene: TRBJ1-1; clone size: NA; D gene: NA; V gene: TRBV7-9; CDR3 protein: CASSLGGTGQTEAFF; CDR3 DNA: TGTGCCAGCAGCTTAGGGGGTACAGGGCAGACTGAAGCTTTCTTT